The 20 T cell receptor beta chains listed next were all sequenced from one sample in a study of immunodeficiency. Clones were sequenced by immunoSEQ multiplex PCR, and TCRdb holds only the in-frame ones, with some missing. This table has just over 350 clones, roughly 92% appearing once. Input material: CD8+ T cells from blood. These receptors all stem from a girl aged 2 to 9.

The chain recombines TRBV9 with TRBJ2-6, with TRBD1 identical over 7 bases. Losses at the gene ends were 1 base for V and 2 bases for J; bases not matched to a gene: 6. CDR3 size: 17 residues. The V gene's germline CDR1 is SGDLS and CDR2 YYNGEE. This chain's CDR3 is CASSVNEDRAGANVLTF. The CDR3 bases are TGTGCCAGCAGCGTAAACGAAGACAGGGCTGGGGCCAACGTCCTGACTTTC. Filled out from reference TRBV9 and TRBJ2-6, the complete variable domain reads DSGVTQTPKHLITATGQRVTLRCSPRSGDLSVYWYQQSLDQGLQFLIQYYNGEERAKGNILERFSAQQFPDLHSELNLSSLELGDSALYFCASSVNEDRAGANVLTFGAGSRLTVL.

The CDR3 sequence: CASSLGTSVLNEQFF. The DNA for the CDR3 is TGTGCCAGCAGCTTAGGGACTAGCGTCCTCAATGAGCAGTTCTTC. The chain has TRBV7-9 and TRBJ2-1, with 9 positions matching TRBD2. Germline trimming cut 1 base from V and 6 bases from J; bases unmatched to any gene: 4. Germline V CDR1 and CDR2: SEHNR, FQNEAQ (reference sequence). The CDR3 totals 15 residues.

J is TRBJ2-7 and V is TRBV27, with a possible D match to TRBD2 (5 bases). The V end lost 3 bases, the J end lost 0 bases, and 9 bases lay between the germline ends. The CDR3 consists of 14 residues. Germline V gene lookup returns CDR1 MNHEY and CDR2 SMNVEV (reference sequence). The CDR3, as DNA: TGTGCCAGCAGTTTCGGGGAGAGCTCCTACGAGCAGTACTTC. Its protein is CASSFGESSYEQYF.

This clone was seen just once. The V call is TRBV7-9, the J call TRBJ2-5, with D perhaps TRBD1 or TRBD2 (6 bases each). The germline V and J ends were trimmed by 4 bases and 5 bases, with 17 bases remaining between them. The CDR3 covers 15 residues. Per the germline V gene, CDR1 is SEHNR and CDR2 is FQNEAQ (reference sequence). The CDR3 nucleotides are TGTGCCAGCAGCTACCCAGGGGTTCGGGGGGAGACCCAGTACTTC. Translating it yields CASSYPGVRGETQYF.

The rearrangement joins TRBV3-1 (or the pseudogene TRBV3-2) to TRBJ2-4; D unclear. The germline V and J ends were trimmed by 5 bases and 5 bases, with 22 bases remaining between them. Germline-derived CDR1 and CDR2 are LGHDT and YNNKEL (reference sequence). This CDR3 spans 17 amino acids. In nucleotides, the CDR3 is TGTGCCAGCAGCAGCGAAAATCCCATTTGCAAAGAAAACATTCAGTACTTC. Translation gives CASSSENPICKENIQYF.

The chain couples TRBV4-2 to TRBJ2-1; TRBD2 matches at 11 bases. The V gene's germline CDR1 is LGHNA and CDR2 YNFKEQ. This CDR3 has 18 amino acids. V dropped 4 bases and J dropped 1; count of bases not matched to a gene: 9. The CDR3 bases are TGTGCCAGCAGCCCCGGGCGTAGCGGGAGGGCGTCCTACAATGAGCAGTTCTTC. Translated, it gives CASSPGRSGRASYNEQFF.

This chain joins TRBV11-3 and TRBJ1-1; unclear D gene. V lost 1 base and J 5 bases, leaving 11 bases between the germline ends. CDR3 size: 14 residues. Looked up from germline, CDR1 is SGHNT and CDR2 is YENEEA. This chain's CDR3 is CASSLAPTRTEAFF. In nucleotides, the CDR3 is TGTGCCAGCAGCTTAGCGCCGACGAGGACTGAAGCTTTCTTT.

The rearrangement joins TRBV27 to TRBJ2-1; TRBD2 aligns across 8 bases. Trimming at V came to 2 bases and at J to 8 bases, leaving 14 bases not matched to a gene. CDR1 is MNHEY and CDR2 is SMNVEV in the germline V gene (reference sequence). The CDR3 has 17 amino acids. CDR3 protein: CASSLTFSGKPPYEQFF. The CDR3 nucleotides read TGTGCCAGCAGTTTAACTTTTAGCGGGAAACCCCCGTATGAGCAGTTCTTC.

The chain couples TRBV7-6 to TRBJ2-3, with 10 nucleotides matching TRBD2. V lost 5 bases, J lost 5 bases, and 10 bases stayed unmatched. CDR1 SGHVS and CDR2 FNYEAQ come from the germline V gene. This CDR3 spans 16 amino acids. CDR3 amino acids: CASSDYSGRAGDTQYF. The CDR3 DNA reads as TGTGCCAGCAGCGACTACAGCGGGAGGGCGGGAGATACGCAGTATTTT.

V gene TRBV13 combines with J gene TRBJ2-7, with no clear D. Germline loops: CDR1 PRHDT, CDR2 FYEKMQ (reference sequence). The CDR3 sequence is 15 residues long. V shed 4 bases and J shed 0 bases, with 13 bases lying between them. The CDR3 loop reads CASSSYSQSSYEQYF. Written as DNA, the CDR3 is TGTGCCAGCAGCTCTTACAGCCAGAGCTCCTACGAGCAGTACTTC.

V usage is TRBV12-3 or TRBV12-4 and J usage is TRBJ1-2; D uncertain. Trimming cost V 4 bases and J 4 bases, with 10 bases left between them. CDR3 size: 13 residues. The CDR3 loop reads CASSSPGLYGYTF. CDR3 DNA: TGTGCCAGCAGTTCCCCAGGACTCTATGGCTACACCTTC.

CDR3 sequence reads: CASSVEGGSDEQFF. The CDR3 bases are TGTGCCAGCAGCGTAGAGGGAGGGAGCGATGAGCAGTTCTTC. V gene TRBV9 combines with J gene TRBJ2-1, with TRBD2 matching 7 bases. This CDR3 spans 14 amino acids. With 0 bases clipped from V and 8 bases from J, the junction kept 5 bases outside the gene matches. In germline, CDR1 is SGDLS, CDR2 YYNGEE.

The J gene is TRBJ1-6, the V gene TRBV2; 7 positions match TRBD1. V shed 3 bases and J 15 bases; nucleotides not matched to a gene: 17. Germline CDR1 SNHLY, CDR2 FYNNEI. The CDR3 has 16 amino acids. Here the CDR3 reads CASSDAGQRGYAVLHF. The CDR3 nucleotides read TGTGCCAGCAGTGATGCGGGACAGAGGGGGTATGCTGTCCTCCACTTT.

This clone was seen only once. The chain links TRBV29-1 to TRBJ2-1, with 14 bases identical to TRBD2. This CDR3 is 15 amino acids long. J lost 9 bases, V lost 3 bases, and 7 bases had no gene match. Per the germline V gene, CDR1 is SQVTM and CDR2 is ANQGSEA. CDR3 DNA: TGCAGCGTTGATGAAGGGACTAGCGGGAGATTTGAGCAGTTCTTC. Translation: CSVDEGTSGRFEQFF.

The chain has TRBV27 and TRBJ1-1; D is ambiguous. This CDR3 has 13 amino acids. Per germline, CDR1 MNHEY and CDR2 SMNVEV (reference sequence). Trimming shortened V by 1 base and J by 7 bases, and 10 bases separated the two germline ends. The chain's CDR3 is CASSLFRYHEAFF. The CDR3 DNA reads as TGTGCCAGCAGTTTATTTCGCTACCATGAAGCTTTCTTT.

This clone is a singleton in its sample. This chain joins TRBV5-1 and TRBJ1-1; TRBD1 agrees at 8 bases. The CDR3 is 15 residues long. The V gene's germline CDR1 is SGHRS and CDR2 YFSETQ. V gave up 4 bases and J gave up 4 bases; unmatched junction bases: 9. CDR3 DNA sequence: TGCGCCAGCAGCCAGGACAGGGCGTGGAGCACTGAAGCTTTCTTT. Amino acid sequence: CASSQDRAWSTEAFF.

This chain links TRBV6-5 with TRBJ2-1; D is tentatively TRBD1 or TRBD2 (5 bases each). Germline CDR1 reads MNHEY; CDR2 reads SVGAGI. Trimming took 2 bases from V and 6 from J, leaving 8 bases between them. The CDR3 totals 13 residues. CDR3 sequence (DNA): TGTGCCAGCAGTTACGGGACGCCCAATGAGCAGTTCTTC. Translating gives CASSYGTPNEQFF.

The gene calls are TRBV7-8 and TRBJ2-1; 7 bases match TRBD2. This CDR3 has 18 amino acids. Per germline, CDR1 SGHVS and CDR2 FQNEAQ. After removal of 1 base from V and 4 bases from J, the junction contained 13 bases not matched to a gene. CDR3 DNA sequence: TGTGCCAGCAGCTTAGTTCCCGGCGGGAGCTACCCTTACAATGAGCAGTTCTTC. Protein product: CASSLVPGGSYPYNEQFF.

The V and J genes are TRBV27 and TRBJ2-7; TRBD2 matches 13 bases. After removal of 3 bases from V and 4 bases from J, the junction contained 12 bases not matched to a gene. This CDR3 comprises 18 residues. Per the germline V gene, CDR1 is MNHEY and CDR2 is SMNVEV (reference sequence). CDR3 in DNA: TGTGCCAGCAGTTTCTTTCCAAGGACTAGCGGGAGTGGATACGAGCAGTACTTC. Translated, it gives CASSFFPRTSGSGYEQYF.

This chain joins TRBV6-5 and TRBJ2-3; 8 nucleotides align to TRBD1. The CDR3 loop spans 13 amino acids. CDR1 is MNHEY and CDR2 is SVGAGI in the germline V gene. The V segment lost 6 bases and the J segment 3 bases; nucleotides outside the gene matches: 2. The CDR3 is CASSRTGTDTQYF. DNA of the CDR3: TGTGCCAGCAGCCGGACAGGGACAGATACGCAGTATTTT.